The T cell receptor beta chain under discussion was sequenced for a study of T cell changes during pregnancy in multiple sclerosis. Clones were sequenced by immunoSEQ multiplex PCR, and TCRdb holds only the in-frame ones, with some missing. Of some 41,000 clones in the sample, around 89% are singletons; the top ten hold more than 0.5%. The CDR3 covers 14 residues. Germline trimming cut 5 bases from V and 4 bases from J; bases unmatched to any gene: 2. Germline lookup yields CDR1 SEHNR and CDR2 FQNEAQ (reference sequence). This specimen was CD4+ T cells from peripheral blood mononuclear cells, taken in the first trimester of pregnancy. This clonotype was sampled from a female donor with multiple sclerosis, enrolled in a pregnancy study. This rearrangement joins TRBV7-9 to TRBJ1-4; TRBD1 aligns across 9 bases. The CDR3 loop reads CASSQDRGNEKLFF. Here the CDR3 DNA reads TGTGCCAGCAGCCAGGACAGGGGTAATGAAAAACTGTTTTTT.